These 16 T cell receptor beta chains came from one sample sequenced in a study of tumor and adjacent non-tumor tissue in lung cancer (dated by TCRdb to between 2017 and 2018). Library preparation used multiplex PCR. Instrument on record: Illumina HiSeq 2500. Following protocols modified from ARM-PCR, the researchers constructed TCRbeta libraries through three rounds of nested PCR with primers (Table S4). Using fastp trimming at Q25 and MiXCR clonotype assembly, TCRdb reanalyzed the public sequencing data and kept in-frame beta chains. When rows share a CDR3 protein, they turn into one entry using the most common DNA and genes. This sample holds fewer than 120,000 distinct CDR3 sequences; over 75% were observed only once. The ten largest clones capture about 22% of the sample. Bulk unsorted tissue served as the source for RNA extraction, and RNA quality was assessed using a NanoDrop ND-1000 and an Agilent 2100.

The source material was lung tumor tissue. The receptors stem from an older man with non-small cell lung cancer.

The sample holds one count of this clonotype. The junction and the germline gene differ at one end; a read error may be behind it. This rearrangement joins TRBV11-3 to TRBJ2-7; possibly TRBD1 for D (5 bases). From germline, CDR1 is SGHNT and CDR2 YENEEA. The CDR3 has 15 amino acids. The DNA for the CDR3 is TGTGTCAGCAGATTAGATGGGGCCCAGGCTCGTGAGCAGTACTTC. It specifies CVSRLDGAQAREQYF.

A remark on this clonotype: A junction boundary mismatches the germline segment, possibly from a read error. The J gene is TRBJ2-1, the V gene TRBV28; D is ambiguous. Germline V gives CDR1 MDHEN, CDR2 SYDVKM. The CDR3 is 11 residues long. The CDR3 spells CDSRYTGWQFF. Here the CDR3 DNA reads TGTGACAGCAGGTATACCGGGTGGCAGTTCTTC.

On this clonotype itself: One end of the junction does not line up with germline, which may come from a read error. The V call is TRBV12-3 or TRBV12-4, the J call TRBJ2-7; D is ambiguous. CDR3 length equals 12 residues. The chain's CDR3 is CVSSSSLYEQYF. CDR3 coding DNA: TGTGTCAGCAGTTCCTCACTCTACGAGCAGTACTTC.

The chain recombines TRBV11-2 with TRBJ2-7, with TRBD2 matching 9 bases. Germline V CDR1 and CDR2: SGHAT, FQNNGV. Unmatched junction bases numbered 7, after V lost 0 bases and J lost 7 bases. The CDR3 runs 15 residues. The CDR3 sequence: CASSLEVAGVAEQYF. CDR3 DNA: TGTGCCAGCAGCTTAGAAGTAGCGGGAGTGGCGGAGCAGTACTTC.

About this clonotype: A read error may be the cause here, since a much bigger clone is one base away. The V and J genes are TRBV28 and TRBJ2-1; D gene unclear. The CDR3 runs 16 residues. Germline CDR1 MDHEN, CDR2 SYDVKM. The CDR3 coding sequence is TGTGCCAGCAGTTATCCCCTAAGCACACCATACAATAAGCAGTTCTTC. Protein sequence: CASSYPLSTPYNKQFF.

The table lists this clonotype with a few counts. At one boundary the junction diverges from the germline segment, which might be a read error. The chain uses TRBV10-3 and TRBJ1-2, with D unresolved. The CDR3 length is 19 residues. Germline V gives CDR1 ENHRY, CDR2 SYGVKD. CDR3 coding DNA: TGTGCCATTAGTGAGTCGACTCAATTTAACATAGGGATTCTGTATGACTACACCTTC. Its translation is CAISESTQFNIGILYDYTF.

This clonotype was found a few times. The V call is TRBV11-2, the J call TRBJ2-3; D might be TRBD2 (6 bases). Per germline, CDR1 SGHAT and CDR2 FQNNGV. Trimming shortened V by 1 base and J by 4 bases, and 12 bases separated the two germline ends. The CDR3 runs to 15 residues. This CDR3 is CASSLVGGGADTQYF. CDR3 in DNA: TGTGCCAGCAGCTTAGTAGGTGGAGGGGCAGATACGCAGTATTTT.

In the case of this clonotype: An end of the junction does not agree with germline; a read error may underlie this. DNA for the CDR3: TGTGTCACCAGCGGCAGATCAGGGGGGTCCTACAATGAGCAGTTCTTC. It specifies CVTSGRSGGSYNEQFF. V gene TRBV24-1 combines with J gene TRBJ2-1; perhaps TRBD1 as D (7 bases). This CDR3 has 16 amino acids. Germline-derived CDR1 and CDR2 are KGHDR and SFDVKD.

This clonotype has just a few counts. At one end the junction does not follow the germline gene, possibly because of a read error. The gene calls are TRBV6-5 and TRBJ2-1; D is perhaps TRBD2 (5 bases). Germline CDR1 MNHEY, CDR2 SVGAGI. The CDR3 covers 13 residues. CDR3 sequence: CASSVRDGHEQFF. The CDR3 DNA follows: TGTGCCAGCAGTGTCCGGGATGGCCATGAGCAATTCTTC.

A note on this clonotype: A junction end diverges from the germline sequence, so it may reflect a read error. The genes are TRBV6-2 or TRBV6-3 and TRBJ1-5; weak D call: TRBD1 (5 bases). The CDR3 loop spans 17 amino acids. Germline loops: CDR1 MNHEY, CDR2 SVGEGT. In nucleotides, the CDR3 is TGTGCCAGCGATCCTCTGATGATTGGACATCGCAATGAGCCCCAGCATTTT. Its protein is CASDPLMIGHRNEPQHF.

Concerning this clonotype itself: Its ends do not fully match the called genes, so a read error is possible. The chain employs TRBV5-6 and TRBJ1-2; D remains unclear. Germline V gene sequence: CDR1 SGHDT, CDR2 YYEEEE. The CDR3 extends over 15 amino acids. CDR3 sequence (DNA): TGTGTCAGCAGCAGAATCGACATAACTAACTATGGCTACACCTTC. Translating it yields CVSSRIDITNYGYTF.

This clonotype appeared a single time. A read error may explain this, as a much larger clone is one base away. The chain has TRBV28 and TRBJ2-7; a possible D gene is TRBD1 (5 bases). Germline assignment: CDR1 MDHEN and CDR2 SYDVKM. CDR3 length: 15 amino acids. The CDR3 DNA reads TGTACCAGCAGTCGCCCGGTGCTAGGGGCCTACGAGCAGTACTTC. Its translation: CTSSRPVLGAYEQYF. Drawing the rest from reference TRBV28 and TRBJ2-7, the complete variable domain is DVKVTQSSRYLVKRTGEKVFLECVQDMDHENMFWYRQDPGLGLRLIYFSYDVKMKEKGDIPEGYSVSREKKERFSLILESASTNQTSMYLCTSSRPVLGAYEQYFGPGTRLTVT.

Comment on this clonotype: A read error may account for a junction end that differs from germline. V gene TRBV11-3 combines with J gene TRBJ1-1; tentative D call: TRBD1 (5 bases). The CDR3 covers 16 residues. Germline V gene sequence: CDR1 SGHNT, CDR2 YENEEA. The CDR3 reads CASSLFSIRVNTEAFF. DNA of the CDR3: TGTGCCAGCAGTTTATTCAGCATCAGGGTGAACACTGAAGCTTTTTTT.

As for this clonotype: In this CDR3 the conserved last residue, phenylalanine or tryptophan, is missing, so a read error is likely. V usage is TRBV6-1 and J usage is TRBJ2-7, with D possibly matching TRBD1 (5 bases). Germline values: CDR1 MNHNS, CDR2 SASEGT. CDR3 length equals 14 residues. CDR3 nucleotide sequence: TGTGCCAGCACTCGGATAGACAGCTCCTACGGGCAGTACATC. Residues: CASTRIDSSYGQYI.

The chain uses TRBV5-6 and TRBJ2-7; 8 bases align to TRBD1. CDR1 is SGHDT, CDR2 YYEEEE, per germline. This CDR3 comprises 16 residues. The J segment lost 4 bases and the V segment lost 7 bases, leaving 16 bases of the junction unmatched. CDR3 amino acids: CASCSNRGNSRYEQYF. The CDR3 DNA reads as TGTGCCAGCTGCTCTAACAGGGGGAACTCTAGGTACGAGCAGTACTTC.

The chain has TRBV6-6 and TRBJ1-2; a possible D gene is TRBD1 (5 bases). Germline CDR1 MNHNY, CDR2 SVGAGI (reference sequence). CDR3 length equals 13 residues. Trimming removed 3 bases at V and 9 bases at J, with 14 bases between. CDR3 residues: CASSYDDSRSYTF. CDR3 DNA sequence: TGTGCCAGCAGTTATGACGACAGTAGAAGCTACACCTTC.